This T cell receptor beta chain was captured by sequencing in a study of neoadjuvant anti-PD-1 for oral cavity cancer. Study-level findings and limits: Higher pretreatment Treg/Th17 ratios tracked higher pretreatment blood clonality.

No culture or expansion preceded analysis of these blood cells. Trimming took off 3 bases at V and 8 bases at J, with 20 bases between the two ends. There are 16 residues in the CDR3. Germline V lookup: CDR1 SGHAT, CDR2 FQNNGV. As regards this clone: Antigen specificity is unknown.

The data were produced by immunoSEQ multiplex PCR, yet TCRdb's version contains in-frame clones alone and is incomplete. The sample records under 20,000 clones, about two thirds being singletons. The genes are TRBV11-2 and TRBJ2-1, with D possibly TRBD2 on 7 matching bases. This TCR was sampled from a person between 40 and 85 years old with oral cavity squamous cell carcinoma. This specimen was PBMCs, taken before nivolumab (anti-PD-1) treatment. The CDR3 region has the DNA TGTGCCAGCAGCTTTTTTCCGCGGGGGCGAGTCTATGAGCAGTTCTTC. Translation gives CASSFFPRGRVYEQFF. Looking up the rest from reference TRBV11-2 and TRBJ2-1 gives the full variable domain: EAGVAQSPRYKIIEKRQSVAFWCNPISGHATLYWYQQILGQGPKLLIQFQNNGVVDDSQLPKDRFSAERLKGVDSTLKIQPAKLEDSAVYLCASSFFPRGRVYEQFFGPGTRLTVL.